These 19 T cell receptor beta chains were all obtained from the same sample, sequenced in a study of T cells in localized non-small cell lung cancer. Here immunoSEQ multiplex PCR was the method, and the copy in TCRdb shows in-frame clones only, minus some. The sample records tens of thousands of clones, 75% to 95% being singletons. Source: peripheral blood mononuclear cells, taken before any cancer treatment. These receptors all stem from an older female donor with stage II lung adenocarcinoma.

V gene TRBV28 combines with J gene TRBJ2-1; TRBD2 aligns across 9 bases. Germline CDR1 MDHEN, CDR2 SYDVKM. The V gene end was trimmed by 6 bases and the J gene end by 4 bases; junction bases not matched to a gene: 7. CDR3 length equals 15 residues. As DNA, the CDR3 is TGTGCCAGCAGGTCGCCTAGCGGGGATTACAATGAGCAGTTCTTC. Translating it yields CASRSPSGDYNEQFF.

J is TRBJ1-2 and V is TRBV9, with 12 bases that match TRBD1. V lost 3 bases and J lost 7; bases outside the gene matches: 4. Per germline, CDR1 SGDLS and CDR2 YYNGEE. The CDR3 is 14 residues long. The CDR3 loop reads CASSGGQGATGYTF. DNA for the CDR3: TGTGCCAGCAGCGGGGGACAGGGGGCAACTGGCTACACCTTC.

The chain links TRBV19 to TRBJ2-2, with 9 positions matching TRBD1. Germline-derived CDR1 and CDR2 are LNHDA and SQIVND (reference sequence). This CDR3 has 16 residues. This chain's CDR3 is CAAGTGQLKNTGELFF. The CDR3 DNA follows: TGTGCGGCCGGGACAGGGCAGCTCAAGAACACCGGGGAGCTGTTTTTT.

The chain's CDR3 is CASSSTSGPVRDTQYF. The CDR3 nucleotides read TGTGCCAGCAGCTCGACTAGCGGACCTGTCCGGGATACGCAGTATTTT. This chain connects TRBV7-6 to TRBJ2-3, with 9 bases lining up with TRBD2. The V gene's germline CDR1 is SGHVS and CDR2 FNYEAQ. This CDR3 has 16 amino acids. J was trimmed by 6 bases and V by 4 bases; bases with no gene match: 11.

The chain joins TRBV4-3 to TRBJ1-2; the match to TRBD1 covers 11 bases. With 1 base clipped from V and 4 bases from J, the junction kept 2 bases outside the gene matches. The CDR3 has 15 residues. The germline gives CDR1 LGHNA, CDR2 YSLEER. CDR3 nucleotides: TGCGCCAGCAGCCAAGGGGACAGGGGGAGCTATGGCTACACCTTC. The encoded protein is CASSQGDRGSYGYTF.

This sequence joins TRBV7-2 and TRBJ1-2, with 7 bases fitting TRBD1. This CDR3 comprises 14 residues. The germline V gene encodes CDR1 SGHTA and CDR2 FQGNSA. After removal of 5 bases from V and 7 bases from J, the junction contained 10 bases not matched to a gene. The DNA of the CDR3 is TGTGCCAGCAGCGCACGGACAGGTTCAAGTGGCTACACCTTC. Encoded protein: CASSARTGSSGYTF.

The chain is built from TRBV5-4 and TRBJ1-1, with D hard to call. CDR1 is SGHNT and CDR2 is YYREEE in the germline V gene (reference sequence). The CDR3 covers 14 residues. Trimming removed 3 bases at V and 1 base at J, with 10 bases between. The DNA for the CDR3 is TGTGCCAGCAGCTCTCCTACGGGGAACACTGAAGCTTTCTTT. Amino acids: CASSSPTGNTEAFF.

This sequence joins TRBV5-1 and TRBJ2-7; D is uncertain. CDR1 and CDR2 (germline): SGHRS, YFSETQ. The V and J ends lost 3 bases and 0 bases respectively, with 10 bases between them. This CDR3 comprises 14 residues. CDR3 DNA: TGCGCCAGCAGCTCCCTGAGTAGCTCCTACGAGCAGTACTTC. This encodes CASSSLSSSYEQYF.

The CDR3 DNA follows: TGTGCCAGCAGCCCCGGCGGGGGGCTGAGCTCCTACAATGAGCAGTTCTTC. Translated, it gives CASSPGGGLSSYNEQFF. The rearrangement links TRBV7-3 to TRBJ2-1; 8 nucleotides match TRBD2. The CDR3 is 17 amino acids. Germline loops: CDR1 SGHTA, CDR2 FQGTGA. V dropped 5 bases and J dropped 0; count of bases not matched to a gene: 9.

The V gene is TRBV11-3, the J gene TRBJ2-3; the match to TRBD2 covers 8 bases. Trimming cost V 0 bases and J 1 base; bases outside gene matches: 3. The CDR3 contains 16 residues. Looked up from germline, CDR1 is SGHNT and CDR2 is YENEEA. The CDR3 is CASSLDTSGRTDTQYF. Written as DNA, the CDR3 is TGTGCCAGCAGCTTAGACACTAGCGGACGCACAGATACGCAGTATTTT.

This chain connects TRBV10-1 to TRBJ1-1; TRBD1 matches at 9 bases. V shed 6 bases, J shed 1 base, and the junction held 6 bases outside the gene matches. The CDR3 is 15 amino acids. CDR1 is WNHNN and CDR2 is SYGVQD in the germline V gene (reference sequence). The CDR3: CASSPGQGRNTEAFF. For the CDR3, the DNA is TGCGCCAGCAGCCCCGGACAGGGGAGGAACACTGAAGCTTTCTTT.

The rearrangement joins TRBV6-6 to TRBJ1-4, with 7 bases matching TRBD1. The CDR3 spans 14 residues. The junction had 7 bases not matched to a gene; V was cut back by 6 bases and J by 6 bases. Germline CDR1 is MNHNY and CDR2 is SVGAGI (reference sequence). In DNA, the CDR3 is TGTGCCAGCAGCCCCGGGACAGAAGATGAAAAACTGTTTTTT. Protein sequence: CASSPGTEDEKLFF.

The chain joins TRBV5-6 to TRBJ1-5; 8 nucleotides match TRBD1. The junction had 9 bases not matched to a gene; V was cut back by 4 bases and J by 0 bases. Germline CDR1 SGHDT, CDR2 YYEEEE. CDR3 size: 17 residues. CDR3 protein: CASSRQGRGYSNQPQHF. The CDR3 DNA reads as TGTGCCAGCAGCCGACAGGGGAGAGGGTATAGCAATCAGCCCCAGCATTTT.

The V call is TRBV14, the J call TRBJ2-2; D gene unclear. Looked up from germline, CDR1 is SGHDN and CDR2 is FVKESK. This CDR3 region has 15 residues. V lost 0 bases to trimming and J lost 5 bases, with 10 bases between them. CDR3 sequence (DNA): TGTGCCAGCAGCCAAGATCTGGGGTTGACCGGGGAGCTGTTTTTT. It is translated as CASSQDLGLTGELFF. The variable domain in full, with the rest retrieved from reference TRBV14 and TRBJ2-2, is EAGVTQFPSHSVIEKGQTVTLRCDPISGHDNLYWYRRVMGKEIKFLLHFVKESKQDESGMPNNRFLAERTGGTYSTLKVQPAELEDSGVYFCASSQDLGLTGELFFGEGSRLTVL.

The genes are TRBV28 and TRBJ1-2; D unresolved. Trimming pared 4 bases from V and 6 bases from J, leaving 9 bases between. Germline V CDR1 and CDR2: MDHEN, SYDVKM. The CDR3 runs 12 residues. CDR3 in DNA: TGTGCCAGCAGTTCCCAGGTAGATGGCTACACCTTC. It specifies CASSSQVDGYTF.

J is TRBJ1-1 and V is TRBV5-4; D gene ambiguous. Germline values: CDR1 SGHNT, CDR2 YYREEE (reference sequence). V lost 1 base, J lost 1 base, and 8 bases lay in between. This CDR3 contains 14 residues. The CDR3 nucleotides are TGTGCCAGCAGCTTGCAACGGCGGAACACTGAAGCTTTCTTT. It is translated as CASSLQRRNTEAFF.

The gene calls are TRBV7-9 and TRBJ1-1; 8 bases are a match to TRBD1. This CDR3 spans 15 amino acids. Looked up from germline, CDR1 is SEHNR and CDR2 is FQNEAQ (reference sequence). The V and J ends lost 1 base and 7 bases, in that order; junction bases with no gene match: 8. CDR3 residues: CASSLGRTGSGEAFF. Here the CDR3 DNA reads TGTGCCAGCAGCTTAGGACGGACAGGGTCGGGTGAAGCTTTCTTT. The full variable domain, with the rest looked up from reference TRBV7-9 and TRBJ1-1, is DTGVSQNPRHKITKRGQNVTFRCDPISEHNRLYWYRQTLGQGPEFLTYFQNEAQLEKSRLLSDRFSAERPKGSFSTLEIQRTEQGDSAMYLCASSLGRTGSGEAFFGQGTRLTVV.

The chain recombines TRBV9 with TRBJ1-1; 8 bases fit TRBD1. The CDR3 extends over 15 amino acids. Germline loops: CDR1 SGDLS, CDR2 YYNGEE. Losses at the gene ends were 4 bases for V and 4 bases for J; bases not matched to a gene: 9. CDR3 in DNA: TGTGCCAGCAGCCCCAGGACAGGGTCGGTCACTGAAGCTTTCTTT. Protein: CASSPRTGSVTEAFF.

The genes are TRBV6-6 and TRBJ2-2; 9 bases align to TRBD1. The CDR3 contains 14 residues. V gave up 7 bases and J gave up 6 bases; unmatched junction bases: 6. Per the germline V gene, CDR1 is MNHNY and CDR2 is SVGAGI (reference sequence). The CDR3 region is CASTRDRVSGELFF. The CDR3, as DNA: TGTGCCAGCACCAGGGACAGGGTGTCCGGGGAGCTGTTTTTT.